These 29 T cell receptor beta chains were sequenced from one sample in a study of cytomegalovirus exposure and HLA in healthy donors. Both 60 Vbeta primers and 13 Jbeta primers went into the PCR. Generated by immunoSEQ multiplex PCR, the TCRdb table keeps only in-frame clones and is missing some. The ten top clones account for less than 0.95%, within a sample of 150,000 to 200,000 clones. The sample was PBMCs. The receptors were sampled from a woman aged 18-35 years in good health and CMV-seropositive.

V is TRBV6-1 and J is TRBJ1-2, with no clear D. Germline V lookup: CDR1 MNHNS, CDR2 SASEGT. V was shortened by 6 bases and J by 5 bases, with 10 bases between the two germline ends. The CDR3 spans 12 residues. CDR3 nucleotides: TGTGCCAGCAGGGGCGCCGTTTATGGCTACACCTTC. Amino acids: CASRGAVYGYTF.

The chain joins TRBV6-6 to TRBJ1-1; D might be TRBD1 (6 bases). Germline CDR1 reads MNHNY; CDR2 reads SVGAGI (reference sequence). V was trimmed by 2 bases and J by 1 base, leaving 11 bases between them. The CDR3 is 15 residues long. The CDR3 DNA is TGTGCCAGCAGTTACGGACAGTCTAGGAACACTGAAGCTTTCTTT. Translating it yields CASSYGQSRNTEAFF.

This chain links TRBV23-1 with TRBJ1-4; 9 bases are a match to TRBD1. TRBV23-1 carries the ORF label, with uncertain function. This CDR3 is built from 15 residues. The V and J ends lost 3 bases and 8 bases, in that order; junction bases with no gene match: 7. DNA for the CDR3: TGCGCCAGCAGTCAGGGGAGAGGACAGGGGGAAAAACTGTTTTTT. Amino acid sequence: CASSQGRGQGEKLFF.

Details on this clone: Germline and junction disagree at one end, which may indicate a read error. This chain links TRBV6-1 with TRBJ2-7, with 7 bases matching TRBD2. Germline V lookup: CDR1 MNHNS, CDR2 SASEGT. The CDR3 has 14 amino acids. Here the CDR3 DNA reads TGTGCCAGCAGTGAAGCGCGAAGGGACTACGAACAGTACTTC. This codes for CASSEARRDYEQYF.

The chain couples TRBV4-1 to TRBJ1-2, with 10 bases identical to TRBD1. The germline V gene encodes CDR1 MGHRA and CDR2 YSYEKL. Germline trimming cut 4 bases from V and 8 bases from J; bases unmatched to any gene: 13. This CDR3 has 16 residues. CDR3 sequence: CASSRSGTGDYRGYTF. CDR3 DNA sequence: TGCGCCAGCAGCCGGAGCGGGACAGGGGATTACAGGGGCTACACCTTC.

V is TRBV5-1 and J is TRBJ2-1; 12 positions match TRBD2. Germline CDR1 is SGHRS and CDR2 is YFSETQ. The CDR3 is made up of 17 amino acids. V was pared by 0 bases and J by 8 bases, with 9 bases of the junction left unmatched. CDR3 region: CASSLGGLAGSGDEQFF. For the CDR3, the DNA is TGCGCCAGCAGCTTGGGTGGACTAGCGGGGTCAGGGGATGAGCAGTTCTTC.

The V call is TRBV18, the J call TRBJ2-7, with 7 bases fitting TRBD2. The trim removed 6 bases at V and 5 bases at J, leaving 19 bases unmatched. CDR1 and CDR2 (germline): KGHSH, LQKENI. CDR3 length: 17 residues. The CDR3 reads CASSQAGAWLAAHEQYF. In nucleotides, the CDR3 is TGTGCCAGCTCCCAGGCAGGCGCTTGGCTAGCGGCCCACGAGCAGTACTTC. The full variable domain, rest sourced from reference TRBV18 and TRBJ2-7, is NAGVMQNPRHLVRRRGQEARLRCSPMKGHSHVYWYRQLPEEGLKFMVYLQKENIIDESGMPKERFSAEFPKEGPSILRIQQVVRGDSAAYFCASSQAGAWLAAHEQYFGPGTRLTVT.

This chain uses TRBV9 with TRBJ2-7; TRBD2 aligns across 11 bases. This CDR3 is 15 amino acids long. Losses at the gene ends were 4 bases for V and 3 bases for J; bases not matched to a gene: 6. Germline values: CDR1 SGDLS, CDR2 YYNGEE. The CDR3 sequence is CASSPRLAGIYEQYF. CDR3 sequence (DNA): TGTGCCAGCAGCCCTCGACTAGCGGGGATCTACGAGCAGTACTTC.

This CDR3 reads CASSLWGQGNTEAFF. The CDR3, as DNA: TGTGCCAGCAGCTTGTGGGGACAGGGGAACACTGAAGCTTTCTTT. The genes are TRBV5-4 and TRBJ1-1; TRBD1 aligns across 9 bases. The J segment lost 1 base and the V segment lost 1 base, leaving 2 bases of the junction unmatched. In germline, CDR1 is SGHNT, CDR2 YYREEE (reference sequence). The CDR3 runs 15 residues.

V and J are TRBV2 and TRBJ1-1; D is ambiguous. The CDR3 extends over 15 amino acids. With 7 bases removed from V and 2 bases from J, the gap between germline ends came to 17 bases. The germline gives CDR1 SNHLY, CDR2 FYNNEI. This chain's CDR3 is CASNQAGHGNTEAFF. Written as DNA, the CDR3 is TGTGCCAGCAATCAAGCTGGGCACGGAAACACTGAAGCTTTCTTT. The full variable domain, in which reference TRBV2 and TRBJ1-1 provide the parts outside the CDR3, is EPEVTQTPSHQVTQMGQEVILRCVPISNHLYFYWYRQILGQKVEFLVSFYNNEISEKSEIFDDQFSVERPDGSNFTLKIRSTKLEDSAMYFCASNQAGHGNTEAFFGQGTRLTVV.

CDR3 DNA sequence: TGTGCCAGCTCACCCAAAGCACAAGAGACCCAGTACTTC. Translating it yields CASSPKAQETQYF. The chain has TRBV18 and TRBJ2-5, with no clear D. Between the trimmed V and J ends, which lost 3 bases and 2 bases, there was a span of 7 bases. The CDR3 length is 13 residues. CDR1 and CDR2 (germline): KGHSH, LQKENI.

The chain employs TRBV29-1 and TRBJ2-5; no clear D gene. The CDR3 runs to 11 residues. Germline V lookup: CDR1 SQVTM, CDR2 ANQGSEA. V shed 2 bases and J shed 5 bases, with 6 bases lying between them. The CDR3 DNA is TGCAGCGTTGAAAGCGTGGAGACCCAGTACTTC. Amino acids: CSVESVETQYF.

CDR3 DNA sequence: TGCGCCAGCAGCCAAGACGGGGACAGGCGGAACTATGGCTACACCTTC. Its protein product is CASSQDGDRRNYGYTF. This chain joins TRBV4-1 and TRBJ1-2; 8 nucleotides align to TRBD1. The CDR3 sequence is 16 residues long. With 0 bases clipped from V and 2 bases from J, the junction kept 5 bases outside the gene matches. In germline, CDR1 is MGHRA, CDR2 YSYEKL.

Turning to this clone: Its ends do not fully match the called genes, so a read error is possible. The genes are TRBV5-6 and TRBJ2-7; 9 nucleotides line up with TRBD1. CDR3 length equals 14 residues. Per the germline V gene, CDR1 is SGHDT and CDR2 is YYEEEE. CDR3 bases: TGTGCCGGCAGCGGGACAGGGAGAGTATACGAGCAGTACTTC. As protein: CAGSGTGRVYEQYF.

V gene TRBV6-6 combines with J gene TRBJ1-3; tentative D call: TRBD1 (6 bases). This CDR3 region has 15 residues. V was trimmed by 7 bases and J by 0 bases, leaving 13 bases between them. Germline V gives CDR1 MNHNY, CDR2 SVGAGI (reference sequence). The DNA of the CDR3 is TGTGCCAGCACCGCCAGGGGTTACTCTGGAAACACCATATATTTT. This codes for CASTARGYSGNTIYF.

For the CDR3, the DNA is TGTGCCAGCAGCGTCAGCGGACAGTATGGCTACACCTTC. Its translation: CASSVSGQYGYTF. V usage is TRBV9 and J usage is TRBJ1-2; perhaps TRBD1 as D (6 bases). Germline values: CDR1 SGDLS, CDR2 YYNGEE. The CDR3 loop spans 13 amino acids. Trimming took off 2 bases at V and 5 bases at J, with 10 bases between the two ends.

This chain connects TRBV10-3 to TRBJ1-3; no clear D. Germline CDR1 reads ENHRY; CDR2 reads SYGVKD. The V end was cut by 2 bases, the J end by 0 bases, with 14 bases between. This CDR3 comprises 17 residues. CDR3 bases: TGTGCCATCAGTGAGGCGGCTTTCCGGAGCTCTGGAAACACCATATATTTT. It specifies CAISEAAFRSSGNTIYF.

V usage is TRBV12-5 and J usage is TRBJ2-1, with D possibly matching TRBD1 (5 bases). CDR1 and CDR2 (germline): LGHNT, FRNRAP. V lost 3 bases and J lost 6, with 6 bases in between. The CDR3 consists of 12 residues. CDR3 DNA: TGTGCTAGTGGTTTTAGGGGCAATGAGCAGTTCTTC. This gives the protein CASGFRGNEQFF.

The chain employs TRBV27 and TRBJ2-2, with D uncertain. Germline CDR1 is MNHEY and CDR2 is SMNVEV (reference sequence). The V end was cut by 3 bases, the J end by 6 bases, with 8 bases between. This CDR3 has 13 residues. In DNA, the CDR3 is TGTGCCAGCAGTTTGTCTACCCCCGGGGAGCTGTTTTTT. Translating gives CASSLSTPGELFF.

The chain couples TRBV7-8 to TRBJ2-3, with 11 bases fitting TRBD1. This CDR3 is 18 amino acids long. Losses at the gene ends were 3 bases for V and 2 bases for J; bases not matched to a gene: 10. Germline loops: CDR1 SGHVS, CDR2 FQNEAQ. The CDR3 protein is CASSFGQGASTLTDTQYF. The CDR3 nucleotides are TGTGCCAGCAGCTTCGGACAGGGGGCGTCGACCCTCACAGATACGCAGTATTTT.

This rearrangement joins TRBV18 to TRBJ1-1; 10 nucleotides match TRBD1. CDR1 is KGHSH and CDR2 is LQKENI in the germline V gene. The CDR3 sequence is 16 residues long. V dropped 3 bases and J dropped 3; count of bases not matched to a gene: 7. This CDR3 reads CASSPLSGQGYTEAFF. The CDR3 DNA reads TGTGCCAGCTCACCGCTGTCGGGACAGGGGTACACTGAAGCTTTCTTT.

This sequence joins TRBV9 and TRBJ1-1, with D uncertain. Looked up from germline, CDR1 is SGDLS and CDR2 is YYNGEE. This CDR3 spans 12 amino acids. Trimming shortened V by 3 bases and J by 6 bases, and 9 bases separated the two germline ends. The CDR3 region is CASSGPLAEAFF. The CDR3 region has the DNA TGTGCCAGCAGCGGTCCTTTAGCTGAAGCTTTCTTT.

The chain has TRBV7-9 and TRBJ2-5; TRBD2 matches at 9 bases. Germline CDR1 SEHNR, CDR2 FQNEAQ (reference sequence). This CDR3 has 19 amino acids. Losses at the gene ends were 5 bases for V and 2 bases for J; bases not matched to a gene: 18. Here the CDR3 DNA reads TGTGCCAGCAGCCTGCGGGGGGGGGCAAGCGCCAAGCAACAAGAGACCCAGTACTTC. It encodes CASSLRGGASAKQQETQYF.

DNA for the CDR3: TGTGCCAGCAGCTTAGTTGAATTCAAATCAGCGCAGTATTTT. It is translated as CASSLVEFKSAQYF. The V gene is TRBV7-9, the J gene TRBJ2-3; D gene ambiguous. Germline values: CDR1 SEHNR, CDR2 FQNEAQ (reference sequence). The length of the CDR3 is 14 residues. V was clipped by 1 base and J by 10 bases, with 15 bases between them.

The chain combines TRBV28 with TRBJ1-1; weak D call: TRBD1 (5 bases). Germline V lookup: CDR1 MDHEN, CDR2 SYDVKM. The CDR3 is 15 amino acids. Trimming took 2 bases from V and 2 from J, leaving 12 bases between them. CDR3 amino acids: CASSLVAGINTEAFF. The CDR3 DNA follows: TGTGCCAGCAGTTTAGTCGCAGGGATAAACACTGAAGCTTTCTTT.

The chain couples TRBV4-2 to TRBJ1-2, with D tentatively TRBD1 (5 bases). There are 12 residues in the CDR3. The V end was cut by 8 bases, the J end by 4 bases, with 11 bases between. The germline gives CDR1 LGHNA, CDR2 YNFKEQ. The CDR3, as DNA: TGTGCCAGCCAGCGGGGCGGCTATGGCTACACCTTC. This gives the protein CASQRGGYGYTF.

CDR3 DNA sequence: TGTGCCAGCAGTCTACAGGGATCAGAGGTCGGCTACACCTTC. It is translated as CASSLQGSEVGYTF. The rearrangement joins TRBV27 to TRBJ1-2, with TRBD1 as a possible D gene (6 bases). Germline CDR1 MNHEY, CDR2 SMNVEV (reference sequence). CDR3 length equals 14 residues. V lost 5 bases and J 8 bases, leaving 18 bases between the germline ends.

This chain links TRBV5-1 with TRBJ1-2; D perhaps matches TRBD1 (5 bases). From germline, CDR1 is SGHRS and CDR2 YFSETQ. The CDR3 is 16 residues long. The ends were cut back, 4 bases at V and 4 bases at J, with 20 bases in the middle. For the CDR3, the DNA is TGCGCCAGCAGCCCTCGGACGGGGCCGGGAGGCTATGGCTACACCTTC. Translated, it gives CASSPRTGPGGYGYTF.

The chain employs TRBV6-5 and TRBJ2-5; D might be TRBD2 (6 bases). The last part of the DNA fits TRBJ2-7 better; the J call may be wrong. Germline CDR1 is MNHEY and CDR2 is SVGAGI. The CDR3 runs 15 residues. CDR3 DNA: TGTGCCAGCAGTGCGCGGACTACTATCTCCTACGAGCAGTACTTC. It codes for CASSARTTISYEQYF.